This TCR beta chain appears in the sequencing data of a study of blood T cell repertoires in COVID-19 (TCRdb year 2020). Turning to the overall study: Collaborator samples came from the United States, Italy and Spain and covered acute and convalescent phases of COVID-19. The prospective study material was composed of cDNA or gDNA derived from T cells, B-cell-depleted T cells, or PBMCs. The dataset comprised deeply sampled blood TCRbeta repertoires from subjects exposed to, actively infected with, or recovered from COVID-19. The repertoires were released in a freely available public database intended as a resource for research on the immune response to SARS-CoV-2. The samples were drawn from two sources: the first 160 participants of the ongoing ImmuneRACE study, and over 950 subjects contributed by 6 global collaborators. Nearly every sample came with metadata listing a de-identified subject ID, COVID-19 status, age in years and sex. Where available, HLA class I and class II types were obtained from metadata supplied by the sample provider rather than from assay-based typing.

Comments on this clone: The specificity of this receptor is unknown. The record has no base qualities; no much larger clone is one base away.

One collaborating source in Seattle enrolled patients while the patients were actively infected and followed the patients over time throughout the course of disease. The collaborating institutions used their own protocols to collect whole blood in K2EDTA tubes. For TCRbeta analysis, collaborators shipped samples in one of three forms: frozen whole blood, isolated PBMCs, or DNA extracted from either of those sample types. The CDR3 contains 16 residues, cysteine and phenylalanine counted. Of the read, only the CDR3 DNA is kept; its 48 bases are in frame from base 1. The investigation overall reported the following: The amount of clinical and demographic metadata varied by source and participant and was provided uncurated.

TCRbeta CDR3 regions were amplified from genomic DNA using the immunoSEQ Assay, a bias-controlled multiplex PCR. Processing in the source paper ran as follows. The number of nucleated cells in each sample was estimated from the amplification of reference gene primers within the assay. Sequence reads were collapsed and filtered to measure the absolute abundance of every unique TCRbeta CDR3 rearrangement. Productive Simpson clonality was computed per sample as the square root of Simpson's diversity index over productive rearrangements. Entries here come from immuneACCESS through TCRdb and include only in-frame sequences with V and J called. Some clones fail to appear in such tables; in the studies checked, an unresolved V gene covers under half of the shortfall, and the cause of the remainder is unknown. That table gives V, J and clone size, and the DNA gave D and trimming. Across this sample there are roughly 230,000 clones, with 85% seen only once. The top ten clones comprise approximately 5% of the sample.

The sequence joins TRBV21-1 to TRBJ2-7; the table's TRBD2 call for D was not verified on the DNA. TRBV21-1 is given as a pseudogene. The material sequenced was peripheral blood. This sequence was found in a man aged 45-65 years with COVID-19, enrolled during active disease. The sequenced DNA is TGTGCCAGCAGCAAAGGGGTGACGGGGGGCATTTACGAGCAGTACTTC. Translation gives CASSKGVTGGIYEQYF.